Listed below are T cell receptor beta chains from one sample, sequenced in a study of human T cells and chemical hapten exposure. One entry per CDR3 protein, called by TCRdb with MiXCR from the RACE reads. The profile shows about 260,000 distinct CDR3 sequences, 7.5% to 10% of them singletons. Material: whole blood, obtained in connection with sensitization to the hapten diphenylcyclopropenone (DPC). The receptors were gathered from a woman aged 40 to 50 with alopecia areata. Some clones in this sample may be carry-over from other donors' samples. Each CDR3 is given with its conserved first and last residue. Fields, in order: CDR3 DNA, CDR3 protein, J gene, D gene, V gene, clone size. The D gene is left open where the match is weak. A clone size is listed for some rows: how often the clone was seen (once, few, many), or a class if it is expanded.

DNA: TGCAGTGCTAGGAGTCCAGGGTCCCAAGAGACCCAGTACTTC; CDR3: CSARSPGSQETQYF; J: TRBJ2-5; D: -; V: TRBV20-1; size: few
DNA: TGTGCCAGCAGCTCATACAGGGGGTCCTACACCTTC; CDR3: CASSSYRGSYTF; J: TRBJ1-2; D: TRBD1; V: TRBV5-6; size: -
DNA: TGCAGCGTGGCGGACAGGGTAGCCAAAAACATTCAGTACTTC; CDR3: CSVADRVAKNIQYF; J: TRBJ2-4; D: TRBD1; V: TRBV29-1; size: many
DNA: TGTGCCATCACGGCTAAAAGGGGGACCGGGGAGCTGTTTTTT; CDR3: CAITAKRGTGELFF; J: TRBJ2-2; D: -; V: TRBV10-3; size: -
DNA: TGTGCCAGCAGTCTTAGCGGGAGCATCCAGACCCAGTACTTC; CDR3: CASSLSGSIQTQYF; J: TRBJ2-5; D: TRBD2; V: TRBV27; size: -
DNA: TGTGCCAGCAGTATACAGGGGGCTGGGGCCAACGTCCTGACTTTC; CDR3: CASSIQGAGANVLTF; J: TRBJ2-6; D: TRBD1; V: TRBV12-3/TRBV12-4; size: many
DNA: TGTGCCTGGAGTTATATAGCGGGAGATACGCAGTATTTT; CDR3: CAWSYIAGDTQYF; J: TRBJ2-3; D: TRBD2; V: TRBV30; size: few
DNA: TGTGCCAGCAGCCTCAACAGGGACGAGCAGTACTTC; CDR3: CASSLNRDEQYF; J: TRBJ2-7; D: -; V: TRBV7-2; size: -
DNA: TGTGCCAGCAGCTTGTTTGGTCTAGGAGCAGATACGCAGTATTTT; CDR3: CASSLFGLGADTQYF; J: TRBJ2-3; D: -; V: TRBV7-2; size: few
DNA: TGTGCCAGCGCCGTACCGATGAACACTGAAGCTTTCTTT; CDR3: CASAVPMNTEAFF; J: TRBJ1-1; D: -; V: TRBV6-2/TRBV6-3; size: few
DNA: TGTGCCAGCAGCCGACAGCGGGGCACAGATACGCAGTATTTT; CDR3: CASSRQRGTDTQYF; J: TRBJ2-3; D: -; V: TRBV7-2; size: few
DNA: TGTGCCAGCAGTTCGACCCCCTATGGCTACACCTTC; CDR3: CASSSTPYGYTF; J: TRBJ1-2; D: -; V: TRBV12-3/TRBV12-4; size: many
DNA: TGTGCCAGCAGCGTAGTTGGGGCTACAGTCACAGATACGCAGTATTTT; CDR3: CASSVVGATVTDTQYF; J: TRBJ2-3; D: -; V: TRBV9; size: many
DNA: TGTGCCAGCAGAAACGGACAGGGGGCGAAGGGGCTCCTGAACACTGAAGCTTTCTTT; CDR3: CASRNGQGAKGLLNTEAFF; J: TRBJ1-1; D: TRBD1; V: TRBV6-2/TRBV6-3; size: many
DNA: TGTGCCAGCAGCTTATTATCCGGGACCGGGGAAAAACTGTTTTTT; CDR3: CASSLLSGTGEKLFF; J: TRBJ1-4; D: -; V: TRBV7-9; size: -
DNA: TGTGCCAGCAGCTTAGCCTTTACCGGGACAGGGCGGGAGACCCAGTACTTC; CDR3: CASSLAFTGTGRETQYF; J: TRBJ2-5; D: TRBD1; V: TRBV7-2; size: few
DNA: TGTGCCAGCAGACCCCATAGCGGGAGGGGGAACACCGGGGAGCTGTTTTTT; CDR3: CASRPHSGRGNTGELFF; J: TRBJ2-2; D: TRBD2; V: TRBV10-3; size: many
DNA: TGTGCCAGCAGCGTCGGGACATGGGGAGTGCAGTACTTC; CDR3: CASSVGTWGVQYF; J: TRBJ2-7; D: -; V: TRBV9; size: -
DNA: TGCAGCGTTCCTCCCTTATGGACCCAGTACTTC; CDR3: CSVPPLWTQYF; J: TRBJ2-5; D: -; V: TRBV29-1; size: few
DNA: TGTGCCAGCACCAAAACACTAGCGGGTTCCTACAATGAGCAGTTCTTC; CDR3: CASTKTLAGSYNEQFF; J: TRBJ2-1; D: TRBD2; V: TRBV6-2/TRBV6-3; size: -
DNA: TGCGCCAGCAGTGAGTCGGACAGGAGAACTAACACCTTC; CDR3: CASSESDRRTNTF; J: TRBJ1-2; D: TRBD1; V: TRBV10-2; size: -
DNA: TGTGCCAGCAGCTTCGGACAGGGGGCAGGTAATGAGCAGTTCTTC; CDR3: CASSFGQGAGNEQFF; J: TRBJ2-1; D: TRBD1; V: TRBV7-9; size: few
DNA: TGCAGTGCTAGAGATAGCGGACTAGCATCCAATGAGCAGTTCTTC; CDR3: CSARDSGLASNEQFF; J: TRBJ2-1; D: TRBD2; V: TRBV20-1; size: -
DNA: TGTGCCAGCAGCTTGGGACTAGCGATGGAGACCCAGTACTTC; CDR3: CASSLGLAMETQYF; J: TRBJ2-5; D: TRBD2; V: TRBV5-6; size: -
DNA: TGCAGTGCCCAGGGACAGAACAATCAGCCCCAGCATTTT; CDR3: CSAQGQNNQPQHF; J: TRBJ1-5; D: TRBD1; V: TRBV20-1; size: -
DNA: TGTGCCAGCAGCTTAGCGGGATTTGCGCAGTTCTTC; CDR3: CASSLAGFAQFF; J: TRBJ2-1; D: -; V: TRBV7-9; size: -
DNA: TGTGCCAGCAATACAGGACCCTCTGGGGCCAACGTCCTGACTTTC; CDR3: CASNTGPSGANVLTF; J: TRBJ2-6; D: -; V: TRBV2; size: few
DNA: TGCAGTGCTATAGACAGGGACTATGGCTACACCTTC; CDR3: CSAIDRDYGYTF; J: TRBJ1-2; D: TRBD1; V: TRBV20-1; size: -
DNA: TGCAGCGTTGGGGACAACAATGGCTACACCTTC; CDR3: CSVGDNNGYTF; J: TRBJ1-2; D: -; V: TRBV29-1; size: once
DNA: TGTGCCAGCATTGGGGTAGGGAGTAATGGAAACACCATATATTTT; CDR3: CASIGVGSNGNTIYF; J: TRBJ1-3; D: -; V: TRBV28; size: few
DNA: TGCAGTGCTACCCGGGACCGCGAGATCCTGTTTTTT; CDR3: CSATRDREILFF; J: TRBJ1-4; D: -; V: TRBV20-1; size: many
DNA: TGTGCCACCAGCAGTTTTAGCGGAAACACCGGGGAGCTGTTTTTT; CDR3: CATSSFSGNTGELFF; J: TRBJ2-2; D: -; V: TRBV15; size: -
DNA: TGTGCCAGCAGCTCGTGGACCCAAGAGACCCAGTACTTC; CDR3: CASSSWTQETQYF; J: TRBJ2-5; D: -; V: TRBV7-2; size: few
DNA: TGTGCCATCAGTAGGACAGGGGGGATCCAGCCCCAGCATTTT; CDR3: CAISRTGGIQPQHF; J: TRBJ1-5; D: TRBD1; V: TRBV10-3; size: -
DNA: TGCGCCAGCACGACCGGGCCCGCGGATGGAAACACCATATATTTT; CDR3: CASTTGPADGNTIYF; J: TRBJ1-3; D: -; V: TRBV5-1; size: few
DNA: TGTGCCAGCAGTTCGGGACAGAGACCTGGAAACACCATATATTTT; CDR3: CASSSGQRPGNTIYF; J: TRBJ1-3; D: TRBD1; V: TRBV6-5; size: many
DNA: TGTGCCAGCAGTTACCCGGGCGGGAGTAACTACGAGCAGTACTTC; CDR3: CASSYPGGSNYEQYF; J: TRBJ2-7; D: TRBD2; V: TRBV6-2/TRBV6-3; size: -
DNA: TGCGCCAGCAGCCAAGATACTTCGCGACAGGGAGGTGAAGCTTTCTTT; CDR3: CASSQDTSRQGGEAFF; J: TRBJ1-1; D: TRBD1; V: TRBV4-3; size: few
DNA: TGTGCCAGCAGCCAAATGGTCGGGGGAGTTTCACACACAGATACGCAGTATTTT; CDR3: CASSQMVGGVSHTDTQYF; J: TRBJ2-3; D: -; V: TRBV4-2; size: many
DNA: TGTGCCAGCAGCCAAGCTAGCGGCCCAATCCAGGCCTACGAGCAGTACTTC; CDR3: CASSQASGPIQAYEQYF; J: TRBJ2-7; D: TRBD2; V: TRBV4-2; size: -
DNA: TGTGCCAGCAGCCAGGACAGGGCGAATGAAAAACTGTTTTTT; CDR3: CASSQDRANEKLFF; J: TRBJ1-4; D: TRBD1; V: TRBV7-9; size: -
DNA: TGTGCCAGCAGCTTAGCGAGGGGCTCGTACACCGGGGAGCTGTTTTTT; CDR3: CASSLARGSYTGELFF; J: TRBJ2-2; D: -; V: TRBV11-2; size: few
DNA: TGTGCCAGCAGCCCCGAAGGGACAGTTTGGATAAATGAGCAGTTCTTC; CDR3: CASSPEGTVWINEQFF; J: TRBJ2-1; D: TRBD1; V: TRBV11-2; size: few
DNA: TGTGCCAGCAGCTTGTACAGGCGGGCCACCGGGGAGCTGTTTTTT; CDR3: CASSLYRRATGELFF; J: TRBJ2-2; D: -; V: TRBV12-3/TRBV12-4; size: few
DNA: TGTGCCAGCAGCCCACAACCACCCCCAGATACGCAGTATTTT; CDR3: CASSPQPPPDTQYF; J: TRBJ2-3; D: -; V: TRBV11-2; size: few
DNA: TGTGCCACCAGCAGAGGAGGGGAGGGGATGAACACTGAAGCTTTCTTT; CDR3: CATSRGGEGMNTEAFF; J: TRBJ1-1; D: -; V: TRBV15; size: few
DNA: TGTGCCAGCAGTTACTCAGGACAGCCTGGAGATACGCAGTATTTT; CDR3: CASSYSGQPGDTQYF; J: TRBJ2-3; D: -; V: TRBV6-5; size: many
DNA: TGTGCCATCAGTCCGGGACAGGGGAACTATGGCTACACCTTC; CDR3: CAISPGQGNYGYTF; J: TRBJ1-2; D: TRBD1; V: TRBV10-3; size: few
DNA: TGCAGTCTTGGTAGTTTAATGGGTGAGCAGTTCTTC; CDR3: CSLGSLMGEQFF; J: TRBJ2-1; D: -; V: TRBV20-1; size: few
DNA: TGTGCCAGCAGTTTGGTTTCAAGCTCGAACACTGAAGCTTTCTTT; CDR3: CASSLVSSSNTEAFF; J: TRBJ1-1; D: -; V: TRBV12-3/TRBV12-4; size: -
DNA: TGTGTCAGCAGCCGCCGCTACGAGCAGTACTTC; CDR3: CVSSRRYEQYF; J: TRBJ2-7; D: -; V: TRBV7-8; size: -
DNA: TGTGCCAGCAGTTTACGGTCCGGACTAGCGGGAGATACGCAGTATTTT; CDR3: CASSLRSGLAGDTQYF; J: TRBJ2-3; D: TRBD2; V: TRBV28; size: many
DNA: TGTGCCAGCAGCCCGGGCCTAGCGAATGAAAAACTGTTTTTT; CDR3: CASSPGLANEKLFF; J: TRBJ1-4; D: -; V: TRBV7-9; size: -